The 16 T cell receptor beta chains given below trace back to one sample, sequenced in a study of blood T cell repertoires in COVID-19. The method was immunoSEQ multiplex PCR; TCRdb's version includes in-frame clones alone and lacks a portion of them. The sample includes 400,000 to 550,000 clones, roughly 89% of them seen just once. Sequenced material: peripheral blood. The receptors were gathered from a woman aged 30 to 39 with acute or convalescent COVID-19.

This clone was detected once. The chain is built from TRBV7-3 and TRBJ2-1, with 10 nucleotides matching TRBD1. The junction had 15 bases not matched to a gene; V was cut back by 5 bases and J by 5 bases. Germline assignment: CDR1 SGHTA and CDR2 FQGTGA. This CDR3 region has 18 residues. The CDR3 loop is CASSPGTGVAGVHNEQFF. Here the CDR3 DNA reads TGTGCCAGCAGCCCCGGGACAGGGGTAGCGGGTGTCCACAATGAGCAGTTCTTC.

The V call is TRBV6-1, the J call TRBJ2-3, with 10 nucleotides matching TRBD2. V shed 4 bases and J 0 bases; nucleotides not matched to a gene: 7. The germline V gene has CDR1 MNHNS and CDR2 SASEGT. The CDR3 contains 17 residues. The DNA of the CDR3 is TGTGCCAGCAGTGCTTACTCTAGCGGGGGTAGCACAGATACGCAGTATTTT. Translated: CASSAYSSGGSTDTQYF.

This chain connects TRBV14 to TRBJ1-1, with TRBD1 as a possible D gene (6 bases). This CDR3 region has 15 residues. Trimming pared 0 bases from V and 4 bases from J, leaving 12 bases between. Per the germline V gene, CDR1 is SGHDN and CDR2 is FVKESK. CDR3: CASSQDRGVGTEAFF. The CDR3 DNA reads TGTGCCAGCAGCCAAGACAGGGGAGTAGGCACTGAAGCTTTCTTT.

This chain links TRBV5-8 with TRBJ2-3; D unclear. The length of the CDR3 is 14 residues. Germline V lookup: CDR1 SGHTS, CDR2 YDEGEE. Trimming cost V 1 base and J 2 bases, with 8 bases left between them. CDR3 protein: CASSLLRSTDTQYF. The CDR3 bases are TGTGCCAGCAGCTTGTTACGGTCCACAGATACGCAGTATTTT.

The genes are TRBV7-3 and TRBJ2-3; a possible D gene is TRBD2 (5 bases). Germline loops: CDR1 SGHTA, CDR2 FQGTGA. V lost 3 bases and J 2 bases, leaving 9 bases between the germline ends. The length of the CDR3 is 14 residues. CDR3 in amino acids: CASSLGALTDTQYF. CDR3 DNA: TGTGCCAGCAGCTTGGGAGCTCTCACAGATACGCAGTATTTT.

The chain recombines TRBV2 with TRBJ1-2, with unresolved D. Between the trimmed V and J ends, which lost 2 bases and 5 bases, there was a span of 18 bases. From germline, CDR1 is SNHLY and CDR2 FYNNEI. This CDR3 is built from 16 residues. This chain's CDR3 is CASSERLVKRSYGYTF. CDR3 nucleotides: TGTGCCAGCAGTGAACGGTTAGTCAAGCGTAGTTATGGCTACACCTTC.

This chain links TRBV6-2 or TRBV6-3 with TRBJ2-7; 8 bases line up with TRBD1. This CDR3 has 15 amino acids. Germline lookup yields CDR1 MNHEY and CDR2 SVGEGT. V dropped 2 bases and J dropped 7; count of bases not matched to a gene: 10. The CDR3 reads CASSYATRGQREQYF. The CDR3 nucleotides read TGTGCCAGCAGTTACGCTACCAGGGGGCAAAGGGAGCAGTACTTC.

This rearrangement joins TRBV4-1 to TRBJ2-3; 11 bases match TRBD2. CDR1 MGHRA and CDR2 YSYEKL come from the germline V gene. Trimming removed 4 bases from V and 5 bases from J; junction bases left unmatched: 5. The CDR3 totals 15 residues. Here the CDR3 DNA reads TGCGCCAGCAGCCGATGGGGGACTAGCGGAGATACGCAGTATTTT. Translation gives CASSRWGTSGDTQYF.

This chain connects TRBV18 to TRBJ1-1; D is undetermined. The CDR3 consists of 16 residues. Trimming left V 6 bases short and J 3 bases short, with 20 bases between. In germline, CDR1 is KGHSH, CDR2 LQKENI. Here the CDR3 reads CASSPMSGLPDTEAFF. CDR3 DNA sequence: TGTGCCAGCTCTCCGATGTCTGGACTCCCGGACACTGAAGCTTTCTTT.

The chain couples TRBV7-9 to TRBJ2-1; 7 nucleotides line up with TRBD1. This CDR3 comprises 13 residues. In germline, CDR1 is SEHNR, CDR2 FQNEAQ (reference sequence). Germline trimming cut 2 bases from V and 6 bases from J; bases unmatched to any gene: 1. CDR3 nucleotides: TGTGCCAGCAGCTTAAACAGGGGCAATGAGCAGTTCTTC. This gives the protein CASSLNRGNEQFF.

CDR3 loop: CASSPGLAGGQETQYF. In DNA form, the CDR3 reads TGCGCCAGCAGCCCTGGACTAGCGGGGGGCCAAGAGACCCAGTACTTC. The rearrangement uses TRBV5-1 and TRBJ2-5; 14 bases agree with TRBD2. CDR3 length: 16 residues. CDR1 SGHRS and CDR2 YFSETQ come from the germline V gene. J was trimmed by 1 base and V by 4 bases; bases with no gene match: 3.

V usage is TRBV5-4 and J usage is TRBJ1-2; D is uncertain. Germline V gives CDR1 SGHNT, CDR2 YYREEE (reference sequence). V dropped 1 base and J dropped 3 bases, with 16 bases sitting between them. The CDR3 sequence is 16 residues long. In DNA, the CDR3 is TGTGCCAGCAGCTTGTTCTTGAGCAAGAGAGACTATGGCTACACCTTC. As protein: CASSLFLSKRDYGYTF.

The rearrangement links TRBV2 to TRBJ2-7; no clear D. CDR3 length: 11 residues. Trimming stripped 6 bases from V and 4 bases from J, with 7 bases between. Germline V gives CDR1 SNHLY, CDR2 FYNNEI. CDR3 in amino acids: CASSALYEQYF. The CDR3 DNA reads TGTGCCAGCAGCGCGCTATACGAGCAGTACTTC.

The chain recombines TRBV4-1 with TRBJ2-2; 9 nucleotides align to TRBD2. Germline-derived CDR1 and CDR2 are MGHRA and YSYEKL. The trim removed 0 bases at V and 1 base at J, leaving 6 bases unmatched. This CDR3 is 18 amino acids long. This CDR3 reads CASSQDAAGGMNTGELFF. The CDR3 DNA is TGCGCCAGCAGCCAAGATGCGGCGGGGGGGATGAACACCGGGGAGCTGTTTTTT.

The chain employs TRBV6-5 and TRBJ2-7, with D perhaps TRBD1 (5 bases). The CDR3 contains 14 residues. Per germline, CDR1 MNHEY and CDR2 SVGAGI. Trimming took off 8 bases at V and 4 bases at J, with 18 bases between the two ends. The CDR3 here is CASWGSPSYYEQYF. In DNA form, the CDR3 reads TGTGCCAGCTGGGGCAGCCCTTCCTATTACGAGCAGTACTTC.

CDR3 region: CASSLTGVETQYF. The CDR3 DNA sequence: TGTGCCAGCAGCCTGACAGGGGTCGAGACCCAGTACTTC. The chain has TRBV11-3 and TRBJ2-5, with TRBD1 identical over 8 bases. CDR3 size: 13 residues. CDR1 and CDR2 from the germline V gene are SGHNT and YENEEA. The V and J ends lost 5 bases and 5 bases, in that order; junction bases with no gene match: 4.